The entry below describes one TCR beta chain. No antigen is known for it. There are no base qualities to consult, and no much larger clone falls within one base. This sample is drawn from a study of blood T cell repertoires in COVID-19 (dated by TCRdb to 2020 to 2022). Regarding the research as a whole: Samples from collaborators originated in the United States, Italy and Spain and spanned both the acute and convalescent phases of COVID-19. Where HLA class I and class II types were available, the types were taken from metadata supplied by the sample provider, not from assay-based typing. The material from the prospective study consisted of cDNA or gDNA derived from T cells, B-cell-depleted T cells, or PBMCs. The samples were drawn from the first 160 participants of the ongoing ImmuneRACE study and from roughly 1,300 subjects provided by 6 global collaborators. The dataset comprised deeply sampled blood TCRbeta repertoires from subjects exposed to, actively infected with, or recovered from COVID-19. Sample metadata almost always included a de-identified subject ID, COVID-19 status, age in years and sex. The repertoires were made available in a free public database intended to serve as a resource for research on the immune response to SARS-CoV-2.

The V end gives up 4 bases and the J end 4 bases, leaving 0 bases in the junction not matched to a gene. CDR1 LNHDA and CDR2 SQIVND are derived from the germline V gene (reference sequence). The CDR3, cysteine through phenylalanine, is 14 amino acids long. Left in the record is the CDR3 DNA by itself, 42 bases read in frame from the first base. The paper's findings and limits, for the study overall: Clinical and demographic metadata were provided uncurated, with the amount varying by source and participant.

In Seattle, one collaborating source enrolled patients while the infection was active and tracked those patients longitudinally over the course of disease. Collaborating institutions collected whole blood in K2EDTA tubes following their own protocols. For TCRbeta analysis, collaborators shipped samples as frozen whole blood, isolated PBMCs, or DNA extracted from either of those sample types. TCRbeta CDR3 regions were amplified from genomic DNA by means of the immunoSEQ Assay, a bias-controlled multiplex PCR. Under the source paper's analysis protocol: Nucleated cell counts per sample were estimated from amplification of reference gene primers within the assay. To quantify the absolute abundance of each unique TCRbeta CDR3 rearrangement, sequence reads were collapsed and filtered. For each sample, productive Simpson clonality was calculated by taking the square root of Simpson's diversity index across productive rearrangements. Held by TCRdb, this immuneACCESS table contains in-frame sequences only and omits some clones. Under half of the omission traces to an unresolved V gene where checked; the cause of the rest is unknown. V, J and clone size are taken as reported in that table, and D and trimming were inferred from the DNA itself. The sample table contains 220,000 or so clones; only one count was recorded for 82% of them. The top ten clonotypes cover approximately 8.4% of the sample.

This TCR was recovered from a woman of 80 years or more with COVID-19, enrolled during active disease. The specimen was peripheral blood. Recombination joined TRBV19 with TRBJ2-6; TRBD1 lines up with 8 middle nucleotides. The DNA reads TGTGCCAGTAGTAGGGACAGGGGGGCCAACGTCCTGACTTTC. The encoded protein is CASSRDRGANVLTF.